Only one count was recorded for the clone carrying this T cell receptor beta chain. One Seattle source followed patients from active infection through their disease course. The CDR3 covers 15 residues. J gave up 8 bases and V 6 bases, and 10 bases lay outside the gene matches. Germline-derived CDR1 and CDR2 are SGHAT and FQNNGV. This entry comes from a study of blood T cell repertoires in COVID-19. Across the study: Collection of acute and convalescent COVID-19 samples took place in the United States, Italy and Spain. PBMCs, B-cell-depleted T cells, or T cells provided the cDNA or gDNA that made up the material.

In the source study's methods: Reference gene primer amplification gave estimated nucleated cell counts. TCRdb keeps only in-frame clones here, not all; method: immunoSEQ multiplex PCR. From that table come the V and J calls and clone size; the DNA was used to work out D and trimming. The sample has 150,000 to 250,000 clones, more than 75% seen once. The sequence derives from a woman between 40 and 55 years old with COVID-19, enrolled during active disease. The sequencing input was peripheral blood. The chain combines TRBV11-2 with TRBJ2-1, with TRBD2 identical over 10 bases. The CDR3 spells CASSRLAGGVYEQFF. Here the CDR3 DNA reads TGTGCCAGCAGTCGATTAGCGGGAGGAGTTTATGAGCAGTTCTTC.